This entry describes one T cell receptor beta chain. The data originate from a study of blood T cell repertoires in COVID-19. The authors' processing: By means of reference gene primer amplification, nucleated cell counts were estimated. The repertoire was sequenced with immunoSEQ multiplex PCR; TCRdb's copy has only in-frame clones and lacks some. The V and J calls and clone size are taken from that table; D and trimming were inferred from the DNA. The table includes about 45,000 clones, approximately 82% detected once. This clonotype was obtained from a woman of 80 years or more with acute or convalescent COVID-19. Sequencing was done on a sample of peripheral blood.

The CDR3 bases are TGCAGCGTTGAGGGGGGGGGAACCTTGAACACTGAAGCTTTCTTT. It translates to CSVEGGGTLNTEAFF. The gene calls are TRBV29-1 and TRBJ1-1; maybe TRBD1 (5 bases). Trimming cost V 3 bases and J 0 bases, with 14 bases left between them. Germline values: CDR1 SQVTM, CDR2 ANQGSEA. The CDR3 has 15 residues. Filled out from reference TRBV29-1 and TRBJ1-1, the complete variable domain reads SAVISQKPSRDICQRGTSLTIQCQVDSQVTMMFWYRQQPGQSLTLIATANQGSEATYESGFVIDKFPISRPNLTFSTLTVSNMSPEDSSIYLCSVEGGGTLNTEAFFGQGTRLTVV.